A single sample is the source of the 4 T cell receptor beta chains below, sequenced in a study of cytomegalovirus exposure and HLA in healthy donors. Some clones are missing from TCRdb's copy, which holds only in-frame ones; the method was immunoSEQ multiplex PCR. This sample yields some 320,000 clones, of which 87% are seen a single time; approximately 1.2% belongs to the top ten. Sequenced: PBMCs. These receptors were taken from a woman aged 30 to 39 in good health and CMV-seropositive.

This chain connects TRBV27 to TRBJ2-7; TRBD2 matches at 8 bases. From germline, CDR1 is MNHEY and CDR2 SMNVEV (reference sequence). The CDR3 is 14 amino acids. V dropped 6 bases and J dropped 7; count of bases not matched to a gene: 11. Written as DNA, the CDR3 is TGTGCCAGCAGCCACGGGGGGGGCCCTGGTGAGCAGTACTTC. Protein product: CASSHGGGPGEQYF.

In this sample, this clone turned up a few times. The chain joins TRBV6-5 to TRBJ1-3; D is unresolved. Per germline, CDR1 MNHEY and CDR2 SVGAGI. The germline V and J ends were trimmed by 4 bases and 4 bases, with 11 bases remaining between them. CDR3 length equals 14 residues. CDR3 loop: CASSSRRWGNTIYF. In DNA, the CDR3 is TGTGCCAGCAGTTCTCGGCGATGGGGAAACACCATATATTTT.

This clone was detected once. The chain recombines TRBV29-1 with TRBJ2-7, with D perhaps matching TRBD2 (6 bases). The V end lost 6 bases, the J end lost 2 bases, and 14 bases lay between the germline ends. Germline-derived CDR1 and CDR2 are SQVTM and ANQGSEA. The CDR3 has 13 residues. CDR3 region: CSVPGTETYEQYF. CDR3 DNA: TGCAGCGTCCCCGGGACTGAGACCTACGAGCAGTACTTC.

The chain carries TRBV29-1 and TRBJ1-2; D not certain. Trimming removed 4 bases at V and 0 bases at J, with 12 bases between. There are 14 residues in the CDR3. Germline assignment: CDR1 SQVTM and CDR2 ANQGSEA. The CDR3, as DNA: TGCAGCGTTGGCCGAGTTGGCGCTAACTATGGCTACACCTTC. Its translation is CSVGRVGANYGYTF.